The source of this T cell receptor (beta chain) is a study of T-cell memory formation after mild COVID-19. In this sample, this clonotype turned up a few times. The germline V gene has CDR1 LNHDA and CDR2 SQIVND (reference sequence). Trimming took 7 bases from V and 1 from J, leaving 8 bases between them. The CDR3 length is 12 residues. TCRdb processed the 5' RACE reads anew with MiXCR; each CDR3 protein has one entry. The sample has around 180,000 distinct CDR3 sequences; 16% are singletons. The sequenced material came from PBMCs or a T cell subset sorted from them (not recorded which). This chain links TRBV19 with TRBJ2-7, with unresolved D. The TCR was taken from an adult woman who had mild COVID-19 (a few samples of this study predate the infection). Cell type and time point are not known. CDR3 region: CASIPLSYEQYF. DNA for the CDR3: TGTGCCAGTATCCCTCTGTCCTACGAGCAGTACTTC.